This T cell receptor beta chain is from a study of cytomegalovirus exposure and HLA in healthy donors. The PCR made use of 60 Vbeta and 13 Jbeta primers. TCRdb's table, derived via immunoSEQ multiplex PCR, lists solely in-frame clones and lacks some. The sample holds roughly 96,000 clones, 65% to 80% seen once. This clone was counted between two and nine times. Its target is not known. Overall study results and limits: Immune exposure was documented only through CMV serostatus. Upon later analysis, HLA-associated TCR beta chains proved more clonally expanded than other, equally common chains. An Asian-associated ancestry cluster reportedly showed fewer N-insertions than the roughly 700-donor mean in a later analysis.

CDR1 MNHNY and CDR2 SVGAGI come from the germline V gene (reference sequence). The CDR3 loop spans 14 amino acids. J gave up 0 bases and V 6 bases, and 2 bases lay outside the gene matches. This TCR was sampled from a female donor in good health and CMV-seropositive. The genes are TRBV6-6 and TRBJ1-3; 7 bases align to TRBD1. Sequences were obtained from PBMCs. CDR3 sequence reads: CASSGQVSGNTIYF. DNA of the CDR3: TGTGCCAGCAGCGGACAGGTCTCTGGAAACACCATATATTTT.